The text below deals with one T cell receptor (beta chain). As yet, its antigen is unknown. CDR3 length equals 13 residues. The germline gives CDR1 GTSNPN, CDR2 SVGIG (reference sequence). Trimming took 0 bases from V and 3 from J, leaving 6 bases between them. This record belongs to a study of T cell responses to AZD1222 COVID-19 vaccine. General observations from the study: Reportedly, nearly half the spike-specific TCRs target unmutated variant regions. None of the repertoires were sampled until the peak T cell response had passed. Clonal diversity may have been underestimated in mostly white British donors.

Sequencing was performed with immunoSEQ multiplex PCR; in TCRdb, only in-frame clones are kept and a portion is missing. The table lists roughly 160,000 clones, almost 90% of them singletons. The clonotype was recovered from an adult in good health. The rearrangement links TRBV30 to TRBJ1-5, with D unresolved. The specimen was peripheral blood, collected on day 0 of AZD1222 vaccination. CDR3 sequence (DNA): TGTGCCTGGAGTGTTGAAATCAATCAGCCCCAGCATTTT. Amino acids: CAWSVEINQPQHF.